This TCR beta chain was captured by sequencing in a study of TIL therapy for anti-PD-1-resistant metastatic lung cancer. Study background: Tumor harvest preceded PD-1/PD-L1 blockade, followed by nivolumab treatment.

General study results and limits: After infusion, TIL clonotypes partly replaced peripheral T cells and declined over months. This highly selected cohort may not generalize to typical lung cancer patients.

Turning to this clone: What it recognizes is unknown.

The libraries were made with immunoSEQ v3. Libraries were prepared by immunoSEQ multiplex PCR; TCRdb keeps only in-frame clonotypes and omits some of them. The table records about 50,000 clones, 65% to 90% of them present only once. Trimming cost V 2 bases and J 3 bases, with 14 bases left between them. CDR1 and CDR2 from the germline V gene are ENHRY and SYGVKD. There are 16 residues in the CDR3. Time point described: pre-treatment sample, taken before nivolumab and TIL therapy. This receptor was identified in a person between 25 and 80 years old with non-small cell lung cancer. The V and J genes are TRBV10-3 and TRBJ1-5; D is unclear. The source material was blood, sampled at baseline. DNA of the CDR3: TGTGCCATCAGTGAGCAGAACCGAAACTACAATCAGCCCCAGCATTTT. Amino acids: CAISEQNRNYNQPQHF.